This T cell receptor (beta chain) was observed in a study of PD-1 blockade in mismatch repair-deficient tumors. The CDR3 loop spans 15 amino acids. Germline V lookup: CDR1 PRHDT, CDR2 FYEKMQ (reference sequence). V lost 3 bases, J lost 4 bases, and 3 bases stayed unmatched. Sequenced by immunoSEQ multiplex PCR; TCRdb stores in-frame clones only, minus some. The table shows 100,000 to 150,000 clones, with more than 70% occurring only once. Every patient had mismatch repair deficiency by PCR or immunohistochemistry. This sequence originates from an adult with mismatch repair-deficient cancer. The chain couples TRBV13 to TRBJ2-7, with 13 nucleotides matching TRBD2. The sample was peripheral blood, taken approximately 70 weeks after starting pembrolizumab. The CDR3: CASSLGLAGLYEQYF. CDR3 coding DNA: TGTGCCAGCAGCTTGGGACTAGCGGGACTTTACGAGCAGTACTTC.